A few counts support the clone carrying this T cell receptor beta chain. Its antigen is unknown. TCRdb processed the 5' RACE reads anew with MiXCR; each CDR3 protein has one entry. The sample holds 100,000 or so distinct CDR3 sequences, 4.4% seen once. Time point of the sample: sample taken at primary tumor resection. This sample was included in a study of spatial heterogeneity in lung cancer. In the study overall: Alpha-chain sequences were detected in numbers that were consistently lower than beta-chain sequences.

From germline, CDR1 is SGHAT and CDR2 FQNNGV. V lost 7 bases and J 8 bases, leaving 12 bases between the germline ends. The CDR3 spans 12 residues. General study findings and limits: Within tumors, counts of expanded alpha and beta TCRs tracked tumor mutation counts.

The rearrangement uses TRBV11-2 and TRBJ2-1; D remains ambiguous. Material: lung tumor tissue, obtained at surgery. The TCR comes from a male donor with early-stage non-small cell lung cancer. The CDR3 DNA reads TGTGCCAGCAATCATGCTTTCGATGAGCAGTTCTTC. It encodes CASNHAFDEQFF.